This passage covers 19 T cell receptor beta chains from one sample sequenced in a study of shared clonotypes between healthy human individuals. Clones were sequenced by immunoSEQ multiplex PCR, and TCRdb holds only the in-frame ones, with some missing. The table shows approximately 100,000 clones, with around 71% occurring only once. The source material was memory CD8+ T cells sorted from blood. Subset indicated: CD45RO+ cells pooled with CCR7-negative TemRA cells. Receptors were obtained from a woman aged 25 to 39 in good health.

The CDR3 DNA reads TGTGCCAGCAGTGAAGTTTGGGGAGCAGAGACCCAGTACTTC. Translation: CASSEVWGAETQYF. This chain connects TRBV6-1 to TRBJ2-5; weak D call: TRBD2 (5 bases). The CDR3 runs 14 residues. Trimming took off 1 base at V and 4 bases at J, with 10 bases between the two ends. Germline-derived CDR1 and CDR2 are MNHNS and SASEGT.

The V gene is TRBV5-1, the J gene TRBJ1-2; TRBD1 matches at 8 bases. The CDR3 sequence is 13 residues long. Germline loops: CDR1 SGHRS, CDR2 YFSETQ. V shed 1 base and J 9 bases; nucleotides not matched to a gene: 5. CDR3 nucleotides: TGCGCCAGCAGCTTGAGAGGGACAGGCTGCTACACCTTC. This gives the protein CASSLRGTGCYTF.

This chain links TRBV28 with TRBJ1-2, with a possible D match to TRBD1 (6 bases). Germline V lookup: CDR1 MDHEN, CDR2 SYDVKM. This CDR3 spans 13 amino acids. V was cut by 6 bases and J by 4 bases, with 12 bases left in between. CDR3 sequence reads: CASSRTGIYGYTF. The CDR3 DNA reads TGTGCCAGCAGCCGTACAGGGATCTATGGCTACACCTTC.

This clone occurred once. CDR3 loop: CASSATTGTVEGSYGYTF. The DNA for the CDR3 is TGTGCCAGCAGCGCAACCACCGGGACCGTCGAAGGGTCCTATGGCTACACCTTC. The J gene is TRBJ1-2, the V gene TRBV9; weak D call: TRBD1 (5 bases). CDR3 length equals 18 residues. V was trimmed by 3 bases and J by 4 bases, leaving 25 bases between them. The V gene's germline CDR1 is SGDLS and CDR2 YYNGEE.

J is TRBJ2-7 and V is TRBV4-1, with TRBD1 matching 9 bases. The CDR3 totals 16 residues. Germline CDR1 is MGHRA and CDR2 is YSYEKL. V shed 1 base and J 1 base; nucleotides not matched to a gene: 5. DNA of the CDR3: TGCGCCAGCAGCCAAGTCTGGGGACAGGGTTCCTACGAGCAGTACTTC. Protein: CASSQVWGQGSYEQYF.

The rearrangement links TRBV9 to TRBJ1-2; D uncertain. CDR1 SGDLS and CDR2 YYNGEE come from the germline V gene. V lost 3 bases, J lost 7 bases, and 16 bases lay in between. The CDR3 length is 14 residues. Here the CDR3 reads CASSAPERQSGYTF. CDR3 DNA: TGTGCCAGCAGCGCCCCTGAAAGGCAGAGTGGCTACACCTTC. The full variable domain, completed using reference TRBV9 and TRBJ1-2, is DSGVTQTPKHLITATGQRVTLRCSPRSGDLSVYWYQQSLDQGLQFLIQYYNGEERAKGNILERFSAQQFPDLHSELNLSSLELGDSALYFCASSAPERQSGYTFGSGTRLTVV.

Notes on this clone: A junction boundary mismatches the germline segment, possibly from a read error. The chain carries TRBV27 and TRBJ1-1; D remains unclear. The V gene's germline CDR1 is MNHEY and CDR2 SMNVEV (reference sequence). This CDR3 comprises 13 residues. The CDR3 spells CASSLSSGTAAFF. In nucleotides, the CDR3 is TGTGCCAGCAGTTTATCGTCGGGAACTGCAGCTTTCTTT.

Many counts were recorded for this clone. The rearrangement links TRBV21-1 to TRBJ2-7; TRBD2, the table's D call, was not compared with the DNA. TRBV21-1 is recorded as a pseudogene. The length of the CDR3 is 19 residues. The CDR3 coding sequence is TGTGCCAGCAGCAAAAAGAATCTAGCGGGAGAAGTAATCTCGGGGGAGCAGTACTTC. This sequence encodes CASSKKNLAGEVISGEQYF.

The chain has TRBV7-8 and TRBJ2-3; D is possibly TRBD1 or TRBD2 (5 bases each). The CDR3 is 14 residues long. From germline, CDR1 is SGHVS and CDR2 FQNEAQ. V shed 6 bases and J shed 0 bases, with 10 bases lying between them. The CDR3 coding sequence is TGTGCCAGCAGACCGGGACGTAGCACAGATACGCAGTATTTT. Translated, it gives CASRPGRSTDTQYF.

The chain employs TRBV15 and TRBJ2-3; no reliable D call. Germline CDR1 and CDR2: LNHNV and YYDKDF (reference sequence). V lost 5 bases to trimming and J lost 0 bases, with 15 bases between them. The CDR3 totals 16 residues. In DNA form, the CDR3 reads TGTGCCACCAGCGGCGTAGGCTCCCTGAGCACAGATACGCAGTATTTT. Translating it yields CATSGVGSLSTDTQYF.

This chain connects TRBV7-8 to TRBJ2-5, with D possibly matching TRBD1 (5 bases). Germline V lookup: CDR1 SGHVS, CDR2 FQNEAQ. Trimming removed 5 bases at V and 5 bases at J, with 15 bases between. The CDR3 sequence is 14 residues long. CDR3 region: CASSPGPGSETQYF. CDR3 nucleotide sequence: TGTGCCAGCAGCCCAGGGCCGGGTAGCGAGACCCAGTACTTC.

CDR3 in DNA: TGTGCCAGCTCACCAGGGGACACCAACACCGGGGAGCTGTTTTTT. It specifies CASSPGDTNTGELFF. The J gene is TRBJ2-2, the V gene TRBV18; the D gene is possibly TRBD1 (6 bases). Germline V gene data show CDR1 as KGHSH and CDR2 as LQKENI. The CDR3 is made up of 15 amino acids. V shed 2 bases and J shed 2 bases, with 9 bases lying between them.

This CDR3 reads CASRLAVGTSGRVYQTGELFF. In DNA form, the CDR3 reads TGTGCAAGTCGCTTAGCAGTAGGGACTAGCGGGAGGGTTTATCAGACCGGGGAGCTGTTTTTT. The V gene is TRBV12-2, the J gene TRBJ2-2; the table calls TRBD2, which could not be checked here. TRBV12-2 is a listed pseudogene. This CDR3 has 21 residues.

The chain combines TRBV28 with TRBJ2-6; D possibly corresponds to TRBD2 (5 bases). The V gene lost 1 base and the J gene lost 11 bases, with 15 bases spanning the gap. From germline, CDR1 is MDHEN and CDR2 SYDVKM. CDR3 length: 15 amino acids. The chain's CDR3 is CASSLSGPPGYVLTF. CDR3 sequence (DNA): TGTGCCAGCAGTTTATCCGGGCCGCCGGGGTACGTCCTGACTTTC.

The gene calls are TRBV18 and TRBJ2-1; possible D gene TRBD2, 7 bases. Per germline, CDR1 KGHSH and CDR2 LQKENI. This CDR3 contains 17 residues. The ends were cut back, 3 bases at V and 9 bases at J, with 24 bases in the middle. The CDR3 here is CASSPIRGSGRTGEQFF. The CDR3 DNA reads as TGTGCCAGCTCACCGATCAGGGGTAGCGGGCGAACGGGTGAGCAGTTCTTC. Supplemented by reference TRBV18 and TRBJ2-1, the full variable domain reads NAGVMQNPRHLVRRRGQEARLRCSPMKGHSHVYWYRQLPEEGLKFMVYLQKENIIDESGMPKERFSAEFPKEGPSILRIQQVVRGDSAAYFCASSPIRGSGRTGEQFFGPGTRLTVL.

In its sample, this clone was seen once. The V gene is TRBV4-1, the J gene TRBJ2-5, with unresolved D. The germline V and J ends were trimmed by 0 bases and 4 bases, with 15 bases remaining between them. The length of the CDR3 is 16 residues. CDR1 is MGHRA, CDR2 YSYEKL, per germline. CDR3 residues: CASSQDYAPAPETQYF. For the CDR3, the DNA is TGCGCCAGCAGCCAAGATTACGCGCCAGCCCCAGAGACCCAGTACTTC.

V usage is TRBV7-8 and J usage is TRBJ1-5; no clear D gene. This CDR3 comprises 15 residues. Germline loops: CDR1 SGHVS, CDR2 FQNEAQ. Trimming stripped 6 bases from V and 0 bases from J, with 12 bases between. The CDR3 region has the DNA TGTGCCAGCAGTCCGGACTTGTATAGCAATCAGCCCCAGCATTTT. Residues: CASSPDLYSNQPQHF.

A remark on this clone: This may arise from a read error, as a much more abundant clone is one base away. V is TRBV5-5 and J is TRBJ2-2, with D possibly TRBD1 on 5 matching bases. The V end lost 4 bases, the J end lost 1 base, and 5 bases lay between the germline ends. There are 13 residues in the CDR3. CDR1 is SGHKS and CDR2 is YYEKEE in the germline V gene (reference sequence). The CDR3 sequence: CASSGQNTGELFF. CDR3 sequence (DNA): TGTGCCAGCAGCGGACAGAACACCGGGGAGCTGTTTTTT.

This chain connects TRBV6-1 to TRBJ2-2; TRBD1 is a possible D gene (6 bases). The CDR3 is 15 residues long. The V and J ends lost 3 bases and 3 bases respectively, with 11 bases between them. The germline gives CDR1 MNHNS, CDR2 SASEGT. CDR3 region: CASSEKGDYTGELFF. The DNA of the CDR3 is TGTGCCAGCAGTGAGAAGGGGGATTACACCGGGGAGCTGTTTTTT.